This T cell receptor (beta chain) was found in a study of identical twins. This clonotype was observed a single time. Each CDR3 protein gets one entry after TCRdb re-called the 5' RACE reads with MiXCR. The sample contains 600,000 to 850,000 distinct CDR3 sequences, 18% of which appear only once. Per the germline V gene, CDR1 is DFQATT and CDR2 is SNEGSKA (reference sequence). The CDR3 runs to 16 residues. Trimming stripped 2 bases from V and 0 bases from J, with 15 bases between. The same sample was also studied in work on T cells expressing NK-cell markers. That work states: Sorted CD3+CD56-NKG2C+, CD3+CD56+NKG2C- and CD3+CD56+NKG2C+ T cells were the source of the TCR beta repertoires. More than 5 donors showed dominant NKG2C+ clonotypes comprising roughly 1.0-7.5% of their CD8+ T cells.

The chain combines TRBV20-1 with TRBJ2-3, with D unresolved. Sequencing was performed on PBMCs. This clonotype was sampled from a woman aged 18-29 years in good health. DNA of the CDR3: TGCAGTGCTAGACTCCCCTACCCGACTAGCACAGATACGCAGTATTTT. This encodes CSARLPYPTSTDTQYF.